The 7 T cell receptor beta chains listed next were all sequenced from one sample in a study of blood T cell repertoires in COVID-19. Only in-frame clones appear in the TCRdb table, and some are missing; sequencing was by immunoSEQ multiplex PCR. The sample lists 250,000 to 300,000 clones, about nine tenths occurring once. The sequenced sample consisted of peripheral blood. Receptors originate from a woman in her twenties or thirties with active or convalescent COVID-19.

J is TRBJ2-7 and V is TRBV10-1; 8 nucleotides align to TRBD1. The CDR3 loop spans 15 amino acids. Looked up from germline, CDR1 is WNHNN and CDR2 is SYGVQD (reference sequence). V was pared by 2 bases and J by 3 bases, with 6 bases of the junction left unmatched. The CDR3 DNA sequence: TGCGCCAGCAGTGAGGGGCGGACAGGGCTCTACGAGCAGTACTTC. Its protein product is CASSEGRTGLYEQYF.

As to this clone: Sequence at one end of the junction differs from germline and may be a read error. The chain links TRBV7-9 to TRBJ2-7, with unresolved D. The germline gives CDR1 SEHNR, CDR2 FQNEAQ (reference sequence). The CDR3 runs 12 residues. The CDR3 loop reads CASSLVGSEQYF. CDR3 coding DNA: TGTGCCAGCAGTTTAGTCGGTTCCGAGCAGTACTTC.

The rearrangement uses TRBV5-3 and TRBJ2-3, with 11 nucleotides matching TRBD2. TRBV5-3 carries the ORF label, with uncertain function. With V trimmed by 4 bases and J by 1 base, 17 bases remained unmatched. The CDR3 covers 20 residues. The CDR3 sequence: CARSTDLLAGGRGGTDTQYF. The CDR3 DNA follows: TGTGCCAGAAGCACGGACCTCCTAGCGGGGGGCCGGGGAGGCACAGATACGCAGTATTTT.

The CDR3 is CASSRAGTGQGGGYGYTF. CDR3 coding DNA: TGTGCCAGCAGCCGCGCGGGGACAGGACAGGGCGGAGGTTATGGCTACACCTTC. The chain has TRBV7-8 and TRBJ1-2; 8 nucleotides agree with TRBD1. Losses at the gene ends were 5 bases for V and 5 bases for J; bases not matched to a gene: 19. Germline V lookup: CDR1 SGHVS, CDR2 FQNEAQ. CDR3 size: 18 residues. The variable domain in full, completed from reference TRBV7-8 and TRBJ1-2, reads GAGVSQSPRYKVAKRGQDVALRCDPISGHVSLFWYQQALGQGPEFLTYFQNEAQLDKSGLPSDRFFAERPEGSVSTLKIQRTQQEDSAVYLCASSRAGTGQGGGYGYTFGSGTRLTVV.

The chain uses TRBV15 and TRBJ1-6, with a weak D call TRBD1 (5 bases). CDR3 size: 15 residues. V was clipped by 3 bases and J by 4 bases, with 10 bases between them. Germline V gene lookup returns CDR1 LNHNV and CDR2 YYDKDF (reference sequence). DNA for the CDR3: TGTGCCACCAGCAGGCGGGGACGGTATAATTCACCCCTCCACTTT. This encodes CATSRRGRYNSPLHF.

The chain links TRBV27 to TRBJ2-3; the match to TRBD2 covers 10 bases. Germline loops: CDR1 MNHEY, CDR2 SMNVEV (reference sequence). The CDR3 sequence is 19 residues long. The junction had 18 bases not matched to a gene; V was cut back by 6 bases and J by 3 bases. The CDR3 DNA follows: TGTGCCAGCAGCCTACTAGCGGGACCGGTAGTGTCAAGGACAGATACGCAGTATTTT. It specifies CASSLLAGPVVSRTDTQYF.

The chain links TRBV6-6 to TRBJ2-3; D gene unclear. The CDR3 spans 12 residues. Per the germline V gene, CDR1 is MNHNY and CDR2 is SVGAGI (reference sequence). The ends were cut back, 8 bases at V and 3 bases at J, with 9 bases in the middle. CDR3 bases: TGTGCCAGCCTCGGGTTTACAGATACGCAGTATTTT. Translated, it gives CASLGFTDTQYF.